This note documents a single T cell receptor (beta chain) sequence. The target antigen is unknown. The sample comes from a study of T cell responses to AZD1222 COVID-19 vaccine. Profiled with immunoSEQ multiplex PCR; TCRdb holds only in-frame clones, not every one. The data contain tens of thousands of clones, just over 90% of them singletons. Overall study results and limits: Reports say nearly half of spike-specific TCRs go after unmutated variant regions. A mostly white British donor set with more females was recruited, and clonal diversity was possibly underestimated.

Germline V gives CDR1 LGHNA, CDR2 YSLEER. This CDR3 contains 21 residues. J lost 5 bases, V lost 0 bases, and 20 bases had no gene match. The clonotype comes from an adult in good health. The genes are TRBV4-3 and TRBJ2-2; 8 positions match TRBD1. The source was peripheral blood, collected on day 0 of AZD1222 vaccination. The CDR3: CASSQDSPRTGFRIGTGELFF. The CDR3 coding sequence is TGCGCCAGCAGCCAAGATTCCCCGAGGACAGGGTTCCGGATCGGGACCGGGGAGCTGTTTTTT.